These T cell receptor beta chains were read from a single sample in a study of response to subunit inactivated influenza vaccine. TCRdb reprocessed the RT-PCR reads via MiXCR and lists one record per CDR3 protein. Of 490,000 or so distinct CDR3 sequences listed, 7.6% are singletons. The material was PBMCs from blood, obtained less than 30 months after vaccination. All receptors come from a man aged 50-75 years who received an inactivated influenza vaccine. The conserved cysteine and the conserved F or W are not part of the CDR3 here.

ACRDQTYEQY,TRBV30,TRBJ2-7,10
ASSLSGGLPTDTQY,TRBV4-3,TRBJ2-3,14
SARDPRI,TRBV20-1,TRBJ1-1,7
ASSLEQSANEKLF,TRBV27,TRBJ1-4,13
ASSWTQGSTEAF,TRBV5-1,TRBJ1-1,12
ARAFGQATGQYEQY,TRBV2,TRBJ2-7,14
ASSQAAISGYQETQY,TRBV4-3,TRBJ2-5,15
ASRDLAGTYNEQF,TRBV2,TRBJ2-1,13
AMANRTDTQY,TRBV7-9,TRBJ2-3,10
ASSASTGSNYGYT,TRBV9,TRBJ1-2,13
ASSQRSANYGYT,TRBV3-1,TRBJ1-2,12
ASSYLQGGSPLH,TRBV6-5,TRBJ1-6,12
ATSGYLAGHSSYEQY,TRBV15,TRBJ2-7,15
ASSFKLAGDEQF,TRBV7-2,TRBJ2-1,12
ASSMTPIQETQY,TRBV28,TRBJ2-5,12
ASSLTWNEQF,TRBV7-6,TRBJ2-1,10
ASSLEYRVRGEQY,TRBV11-2,TRBJ2-7,13
ASGISTGEAF,TRBV6-1,TRBJ1-1,10
ASSETTGVGD,TRBV10-2,TRBJ2-3,10
ASNWATGELF,TRBV2,TRBJ2-2,10
SAIGQVFAF,TRBV20-1,TRBJ1-1,9
SARDPAGVSEQY,TRBV20-1,TRBJ2-7,12
SARAGANQPQH,TRBV20-1,TRBJ1-5,11
ASSGERESYNSPLH,TRBV28,TRBJ1-6,14
ASRQRTSGGAETQY,TRBV3-1,TRBJ2-5,14
ASVPEPEETQY,TRBV7-9,TRBJ2-5,11
NPTRDRGYREQF,TRBV20-1,TRBJ2-1,12
ASSLLSGGPTDTQY,TRBV11-2,TRBJ2-3,14
ASSLRGPLAGVGTDTQY,TRBV4-1,TRBJ2-3,17
ASSAGYEQY,TRBV5-5,TRBJ2-7,9
AWSTGRPNQPQH,TRBV30,TRBJ1-5,12
ASSSGTSGNQETQY,TRBV5-1,TRBJ2-5,14
ASSLGREGEQF,TRBV7-9,TRBJ2-1,11
ASSERSGIYEQY,TRBV2,TRBJ2-7,12
ASSWGLADTGELF,TRBV5-6,TRBJ2-2,13
ASSVPNQETQY,TRBV9,TRBJ2-5,11